This entry is about one T cell receptor (beta chain). Antigen: not known. This sample was taken from a study of shared clonotypes between healthy human individuals. Findings and caveats of the study: The naive CD4 repertoires of a few donors were compared, and roughly 5% of clonotypes were shared.

TCRdb's table, derived via immunoSEQ multiplex PCR, lists solely in-frame clones and lacks some. The sample holds around 2.5 million clones; roughly 93% are singletons and the top ten take around 0.37%. Nashville, Tennessee was home to all donors, each a Caucasian adult. Material: naive CD4+ T cells from PBMCs. This sample's subset: CD45RA+ positively selected. This receptor was taken from a man between 18 and 35 years old in good health. Some clones in this sample may be carry-over from other donors' samples.

The CDR3 nucleotides read TGTGCCAGTCGAAGAACGGATTCCTACAATGAGCAGTTCTTC. Its protein product is CASRRTDSYNEQFF. This chain links TRBV10-3 with TRBJ2-1, with D unresolved. Trimming cost V 10 bases and J 1 base, with 14 bases left between them. The CDR3 spans 14 residues. The germline V gene encodes CDR1 ENHRY and CDR2 SYGVKD.